Shown below are 25 T cell receptor beta chains from a single sample sequenced in a study of blood T cell repertoires in COVID-19. The protocol was immunoSEQ multiplex PCR, while the TCRdb copy is restricted to in-frame clones and leaves out a portion. The table has about 250,000 clones, about 86% seen once. The sequenced sample consisted of PBMCs or T cells enriched from blood (not recorded which). The receptor set was obtained from a man over 45 who had recovered from COVID-19.

The V call is TRBV5-6, the J call TRBJ2-4; TRBD2 might be the D (6 bases). The CDR3 is 14 residues long. CDR1 is SGHDT and CDR2 is YYEEEE in the germline V gene. Trimming left V 2 bases short and J 8 bases short, with 14 bases between. The CDR3 here is CASSFMTEGDIQYF. For the CDR3, the DNA is TGTGCCAGCAGCTTTATGACGGAGGGTGACATTCAGTACTTC.

The J gene is TRBJ1-1, the V gene TRBV7-9; the D is unclear. Germline loops: CDR1 SEHNR, CDR2 FQNEAQ (reference sequence). The length of the CDR3 is 15 residues. Trimming stripped 5 bases from V and 1 base from J, with 14 bases between. The CDR3 sequence: CASSPPAGRNTEAFF. CDR3 nucleotides: TGTGCCAGCAGCCCCCCGGCGGGGAGGAACACTGAAGCTTTCTTT.

The sample holds many counts of this clone. This chain links TRBV4-1 with TRBJ1-2; the D gene is possibly TRBD1 (6 bases). Between the trimmed V and J ends, which lost 4 bases and 3 bases, there was a span of 18 bases. The CDR3 is 16 residues long. Germline V gene lookup returns CDR1 MGHRA and CDR2 YSYEKL. The CDR3 reads CASSPYGGGSDYGYTF. CDR3 DNA: TGCGCCAGCAGCCCTTACGGCGGGGGCTCTGACTATGGCTACACCTTC.

The J gene is TRBJ1-3, the V gene TRBV5-8; unclear D gene. The ends were cut back, 2 bases at V and 0 bases at J, with 6 bases in the middle. The germline CDR1 and CDR2 sequences are SGHTS and YDEGEE. This CDR3 is built from 14 residues. CDR3 bases: TGTGCCAGCAGCTTCCAGAACTCTGGAAACACCATATATTTT. Amino acid sequence: CASSFQNSGNTIYF.

Details on this clone: Other DNA sequences within the sample encode an identical CDR3. CDR3 sequence reads: CASSPDSSYEQYF. CDR3 sequence (DNA): TGTGCCAGCTCACCAGACAGTTCCTACGAGCAGTACTTC. The chain carries TRBV18 and TRBJ2-7; possible D gene TRBD1, 5 bases. This CDR3 contains 13 residues. V shed 2 bases and J shed 1 base, with 6 bases lying between them. Germline V CDR1 and CDR2: KGHSH, LQKENI.

V and J are TRBV13 and TRBJ2-2; D remains ambiguous. The CDR3 sequence is 11 residues long. The V gene lost 5 bases and the J gene lost 6 bases, with 4 bases spanning the gap. CDR1 is PRHDT and CDR2 is FYEKMQ in the germline V gene (reference sequence). Written as DNA, the CDR3 is TGTGCCAGCAGCATCGCCGGGGAGCTGTTTTTT. Translation: CASSIAGELFF.

The chain joins TRBV12-3 or TRBV12-4 to TRBJ2-1, with a tentative D call TRBD2 (6 bases). Trimming removed 1 base at V and 8 bases at J, with 9 bases between. The CDR3 has 13 residues. The CDR3 nucleotides are TGTGCCAGCAGTTTAGGGGGAGGAGATGAGCAGTTCTTC. Its translation: CASSLGGGDEQFF.

The V and J genes are TRBV6-5 and TRBJ1-1, with 7 bases fitting TRBD1. Germline loops: CDR1 MNHEY, CDR2 SVGAGI. The CDR3 has 14 residues. V dropped 6 bases and J dropped 1; count of bases not matched to a gene: 5. As DNA, the CDR3 is TGTGCCAGCAGCCTAGACAGGGCGAACACTGAAGCTTTCTTT. Translated: CASSLDRANTEAFF.

The chain carries TRBV19 and TRBJ1-1, with D hard to call. Trimming stripped 4 bases from V and 3 bases from J, with 9 bases between. The germline CDR1 and CDR2 sequences are LNHDA and SQIVND (reference sequence). This CDR3 is built from 13 residues. CDR3 loop: CASSTVPDTEAFF. As DNA, the CDR3 is TGTGCCAGTAGTACCGTTCCCGACACTGAAGCTTTCTTT. Variable domain in full (rest from reference TRBV19 and TRBJ1-1): DGGITQSPKYLFRKEGQNVTLSCEQNLNHDAMYWYRQDPGQGLRLIYYSQIVNDFQKGDIAEGYSVSREKKESFPLTVTSAQKNPTAFYLCASSTVPDTEAFFGQGTRLTVV.

The chain has TRBV27 and TRBJ1-1; unclear D gene. The CDR3 extends over 15 amino acids. Between the trimmed V and J ends, which lost 7 bases and 1 base, there was a span of 16 bases. Per germline, CDR1 MNHEY and CDR2 SMNVEV (reference sequence). The CDR3: CASKRNSGPNTEAFF. The CDR3 DNA reads as TGTGCCAGCAAACGAAACAGCGGGCCGAACACTGAAGCTTTCTTT.

The chain combines TRBV11-3 with TRBJ1-3; D uncertain. Germline-derived CDR1 and CDR2 are SGHNT and YENEEA. Trimming shortened V by 1 base and J by 0 bases, and 7 bases separated the two germline ends. The CDR3 sequence is 15 residues long. For the CDR3, the DNA is TGTGCCAGCAGCTTAGGAACGAGCTCTGGAAACACCATATATTTT. Its translation: CASSLGTSSGNTIYF.

J is TRBJ1-2 and V is TRBV6-5, with a tentative D call TRBD1 (6 bases). The V gene lost 2 bases and the J gene lost 4 bases, with 14 bases spanning the gap. Germline V gene sequence: CDR1 MNHEY, CDR2 SVGAGI. This CDR3 is built from 15 residues. This CDR3 is CASSYPGQGLYGYTF. The CDR3 DNA reads TGTGCCAGCAGTTACCCCGGGCAGGGGCTCTATGGCTACACCTTC.

Remarks on this clone: A junction end diverges from the germline sequence, so it may reflect a read error. This rearrangement joins TRBV23-1 to TRBJ2-7; 7 nucleotides match TRBD2. TRBV23-1 counts as an open reading frame of uncertain function. The CDR3 extends over 16 amino acids. CDR3 bases: TGCGCCCGCAGTCGCCTCGGGGCTAGCGGCTCCTACGAGCAGTACTTC. It specifies CARSRLGASGSYEQYF.

This clone was found once. The CDR3 region is CASSLGLAGGPETQYF. The DNA for the CDR3 is TGCGCCAGCAGCTTGGGTCTAGCGGGAGGGCCAGAGACCCAGTACTTC. The chain joins TRBV5-1 to TRBJ2-5, with 12 bases fitting TRBD2. Germline V CDR1 and CDR2: SGHRS, YFSETQ. V shed 0 bases, J shed 4 bases, and the junction held 4 bases outside the gene matches. This CDR3 has 16 residues.

The chain carries TRBV7-2 and TRBJ2-1, with D perhaps TRBD1 (6 bases). Per germline, CDR1 SGHTA and CDR2 FQGNSA. The V end was cut by 3 bases, the J end by 4 bases, with 7 bases between. The CDR3 is 13 amino acids. The CDR3 loop is CASSLDSYNEQFF. The CDR3, as DNA: TGTGCCAGCAGCTTGGACAGTTACAATGAGCAGTTCTTC.

A single count supports this clone. V gene TRBV28 combines with J gene TRBJ1-1; no definite D call. Per germline, CDR1 MDHEN and CDR2 SYDVKM. This CDR3 has 13 residues. Trimming removed 8 bases at V and 0 bases at J, with 10 bases between. The CDR3 bases are TGTGCCAGCTCGCACATCATGAACACTGAAGCTTTCTTT. Protein: CASSHIMNTEAFF.

This chain uses TRBV9 with TRBJ2-2, with 13 positions matching TRBD2. J was trimmed by 7 bases and V by 1 base; bases with no gene match: 1. The length of the CDR3 is 15 residues. The germline V gene encodes CDR1 SGDLS and CDR2 YYNGEE. The CDR3 is CASSVTSGGGGELFF. The CDR3 nucleotides are TGTGCCAGCAGCGTAACTAGCGGGGGGGGCGGGGAGCTGTTTTTT.

The CDR3 DNA reads as TGCGCCAGCAGCACCGGGACTTTATACACCGGGGAGCTGTTTTTT. Its translation is CASSTGTLYTGELFF. The chain links TRBV5-1 to TRBJ2-2; a possible D gene is TRBD2 (6 bases). The CDR3 totals 15 residues. Germline V gene data show CDR1 as SGHRS and CDR2 as YFSETQ. V gave up 4 bases and J gave up 3 bases, with 13 bases separating them.

This chain uses TRBV24-1 with TRBJ2-5, with D unresolved. Looked up from germline, CDR1 is KGHDR and CDR2 is SFDVKD. There are 15 residues in the CDR3. V shed 4 bases and J shed 0 bases, with 11 bases lying between them. This CDR3 is CATSDTSRYQETQYF. CDR3 nucleotide sequence: TGTGCCACCAGTGACACCTCGCGTTACCAAGAGACCCAGTACTTC.

This chain links TRBV11-2 with TRBJ1-2, with 8 bases lining up with TRBD1. The CDR3 extends over 13 amino acids. J was trimmed by 6 bases and V by 5 bases; bases with no gene match: 5. Germline-derived CDR1 and CDR2 are SGHAT and FQNNGV. CDR3 in amino acids: CASSRATGDGYTF. The CDR3 region has the DNA TGTGCCAGCAGCCGCGCGACAGGGGATGGCTACACCTTC.

The chain combines TRBV18 with TRBJ2-7; D possibly corresponds to TRBD2 (5 bases). CDR1 and CDR2 (germline): KGHSH, LQKENI. Trimming took 6 bases from V and 5 from J, leaving 20 bases between them. This CDR3 region has 15 residues. The DNA of the CDR3 is TGTGCCAGCTCCCGGCGTGAGGGCCGAACGGACGAGCAGTACTTC. Encoded protein: CASSRREGRTDEQYF.

V gene TRBV12-3 or TRBV12-4 combines with J gene TRBJ1-1; 8 nucleotides match TRBD1. After removal of 1 base from V and 8 bases from J, the junction contained 3 bases not matched to a gene. CDR3 length: 13 amino acids. The CDR3 DNA reads TGTGCCAGCAGTTTAGGCAGGGGGCGCGAAGCTTTCTTT. This encodes CASSLGRGREAFF.

The chain uses TRBV27 and TRBJ2-7, with 9 bases that match TRBD2. V was clipped by 5 bases and J by 5 bases; unmatched bases: 7. The CDR3 is 14 residues long. Germline loops: CDR1 MNHEY, CDR2 SMNVEV (reference sequence). The CDR3 DNA reads TGTGCCAGCAGTCCGCATAGCGGGAGCCACGAGCAGTACTTC. Amino acid sequence: CASSPHSGSHEQYF.

The chain couples TRBV24-1 to TRBJ2-1, with D possibly TRBD1 on 6 matching bases. The CDR3 loop spans 12 amino acids. Trimming stripped 10 bases from V and 6 bases from J, with 12 bases between. Per the germline V gene, CDR1 is KGHDR and CDR2 is SFDVKD. DNA for the CDR3: TGTGCCACTCAGGGGTTGGGCAATGAGCAGTTCTTC. It encodes CATQGLGNEQFF.

CDR3 bases: TGTGCCAGCAGCTTAGGACTAGCGGCCTCCGGCGCCAATGAGCAGTTCTTC. It yields the protein CASSLGLAASGANEQFF. This sequence joins TRBV9 and TRBJ2-1, with 10 nucleotides matching TRBD2. CDR1 and CDR2 from the germline V gene are SGDLS and YYNGEE. With 4 bases clipped from V and 6 bases from J, the junction kept 13 bases outside the gene matches. The CDR3 loop spans 17 amino acids.